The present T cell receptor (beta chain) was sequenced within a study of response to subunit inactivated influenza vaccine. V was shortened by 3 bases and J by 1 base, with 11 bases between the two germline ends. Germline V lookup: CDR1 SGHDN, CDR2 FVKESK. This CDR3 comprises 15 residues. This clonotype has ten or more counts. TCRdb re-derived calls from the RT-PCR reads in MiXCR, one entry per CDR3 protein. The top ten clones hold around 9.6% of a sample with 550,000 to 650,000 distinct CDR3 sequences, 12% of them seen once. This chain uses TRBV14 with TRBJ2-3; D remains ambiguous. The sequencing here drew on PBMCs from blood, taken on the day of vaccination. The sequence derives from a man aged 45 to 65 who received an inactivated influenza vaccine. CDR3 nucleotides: TGTGCCAGCAGCCAGTTGGGAATTCGCACAGATACGCAGTATTTT. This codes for CASSQLGIRTDTQYF.